The 26 T cell receptor beta chains below all came from one sample that was sequenced in a study of memory CD4+ T cells and cytomegalovirus serostatus (dated by TCRdb to between 2018 and 2021). Single viable CD3+CD4+CD8-CD45RO+ cells were sorted as memory CD4+ T cells on a FACSAria II. To prepare the library, the immunoSEQ multiplex PCR assay was applied. Here the immuneACCESS table is served through TCRdb, limited to in-frame sequences with V and J called. Missing clones are a known gap in these copies; in checked studies unresolved V genes cover under half, and the rest lacks a known reason. The sample table lists 50,000 to 65,000 clones, 60% to 85% of them with a count of one. The ten most abundant clones make up roughly 1.4% of the sample. The sample taken for sequencing was memory CD4+ T cells from blood. The receptor set was obtained from an adult in good health and CMV-seropositive.

In DNA, the CDR3 is TGTGCCAGCAGCTTTAGGACTAGCGGGGGGGGCTTGTATTTT. This sequence encodes CASSFRTSGGGLYF. This rearrangement joins TRBV7-9 to TRBJ2-3; 15 positions match TRBD2. Germline loops: CDR1 SEHNR, CDR2 FQNEAQ (reference sequence). V lost 3 bases to trimming and J lost 14 bases; unmatched junction nucleotides: 6. There are 14 residues in the CDR3.

V and J are TRBV4-1 and TRBJ2-2; unclear D gene. The CDR3 totals 12 residues. Germline CDR1 reads MGHRA; CDR2 reads YSYEKL. The ends were cut back, 5 bases at V and 1 base at J, with 2 bases in the middle. The CDR3 nucleotides read TGCGCCAGCAGCAGGAACACCGGGGAGCTGTTTTTT. It yields the protein CASSRNTGELFF.

To note about this clone: Sequence at one end of the junction differs from germline and may be a read error. V usage is TRBV30 and J usage is TRBJ1-2; 11 bases agree with TRBD1. Germline CDR1 reads GTSNPN; CDR2 reads SVGIG (reference sequence). The CDR3 contains 12 residues. The CDR3, as DNA: TGTGCCTGGCGGGACAGGGGGTATGGCTACATCTTC. Translation: CAWRDRGYGYIF.

The chain employs TRBV9 and TRBJ2-5; 8 bases align to TRBD1. Germline values: CDR1 SGDLS, CDR2 YYNGEE. With V trimmed by 0 bases and J by 4 bases, 17 bases remained unmatched. CDR3 length: 19 amino acids. As DNA, the CDR3 is TGTGCCAGCAGCGTAGGGACAGGGATGGTGGGACAAAGGGGAGAGACCCAGTACTTC. Translation: CASSVGTGMVGQRGETQYF.

The rearrangement links TRBV30 to TRBJ2-3; D unresolved. The CDR3 contains 13 residues. V was clipped by 1 base and J by 6 bases, with 11 bases between them. Germline lookup yields CDR1 GTSNPN and CDR2 SVGIG (reference sequence). The chain's CDR3 is CAWSGLTSDTQYF. CDR3 DNA: TGTGCCTGGAGTGGTCTCACATCCGATACGCAGTATTTT.

This clone was counted only a few times. The chain carries TRBV7-3 and TRBJ2-3; possibly TRBD1 or TRBD2 for D (5 bases each). Trimming left V 5 bases short and J 3 bases short, with 18 bases between. The CDR3 is made up of 16 amino acids. Germline values: CDR1 SGHTA, CDR2 FQGTGA. CDR3 amino acids: CASSPKGWGPTDTQYF. In DNA, the CDR3 is TGTGCCAGCAGCCCGAAGGGGTGGGGACCTACAGATACGCAGTATTTT.

This chain uses TRBV5-6 with TRBJ1-5; possible D gene TRBD1, 6 bases. CDR3 length equals 15 residues. V gave up 0 bases and J gave up 4 bases, with 11 bases separating them. Germline CDR1 and CDR2: SGHDT and YYEEEE. CDR3: CASSLASGVNQPQHF. The CDR3 DNA sequence: TGTGCCAGCAGCTTGGCGTCAGGGGTTAATCAGCCCCAGCATTTT. Complete variable domain (other parts from reference TRBV5-6 and TRBJ1-5): DAGVTQSPTHLIKTRGQQVTLRCSPKSGHDTVSWYQQALGQGPQFIFQYYEEEERQRGNFPDRFSGHQFPNYSSELNVNALLLGDSALYLCASSLASGVNQPQHFGDGTRLSIL.

The V gene is TRBV28, the J gene TRBJ1-6; 10 positions agree with TRBD1. Germline trimming cut 3 bases from V and 5 bases from J; bases unmatched to any gene: 1. The CDR3 extends over 15 amino acids. Germline assignment: CDR1 MDHEN and CDR2 SYDVKM. In DNA, the CDR3 is TGTGCCAGCAGTTTGACAGGGGGCGATAATTCACCCCTCCACTTT. This encodes CASSLTGGDNSPLHF.

This chain joins TRBV6-1 and TRBJ1-5; D gene ambiguous. Trimming pared 5 bases from V and 2 bases from J, leaving 13 bases between. The length of the CDR3 is 15 residues. CDR1 and CDR2 from the germline V gene are MNHNS and SASEGT. The CDR3 spells CASSPSQTGNQPQHF. The CDR3 DNA follows: TGTGCCAGCAGTCCCAGCCAGACCGGCAATCAGCCCCAGCATTTT.

The V and J genes are TRBV2 and TRBJ2-2; 7 bases fit TRBD2. From germline, CDR1 is SNHLY and CDR2 FYNNEI. V gave up 6 bases and J gave up 5 bases; unmatched junction bases: 6. There are 14 residues in the CDR3. CDR3 region: CASRELATTGELFF. The CDR3 DNA reads as TGTGCCAGCAGAGAACTAGCGACTACCGGGGAGCTGTTTTTT. The full variable domain, its missing parts supplied by reference TRBV2 and TRBJ2-2, is EPEVTQTPSHQVTQMGQEVILRCVPISNHLYFYWYRQILGQKVEFLVSFYNNEISEKSEIFDDQFSVERPDGSNFTLKIRSTKLEDSAMYFCASRELATTGELFFGEGSRLTVL.

The chain couples TRBV10-3 to TRBJ1-5; the D gene is possibly TRBD1 (5 bases). CDR1 ENHRY and CDR2 SYGVKD come from the germline V gene. V shed 3 bases and J shed 6 bases, with 12 bases lying between them. The CDR3 length is 14 residues. DNA for the CDR3: TGTGCCATCAGTGATGGGGGGGGAAGTCAGCCCCAGCATTTT. As protein: CAISDGGGSQPQHF.

The chain recombines TRBV6-5 with TRBJ1-2; D remains ambiguous. Trimming pared 6 bases from V and 6 bases from J, leaving 8 bases between. Germline CDR1 and CDR2: MNHEY and SVGAGI. The CDR3 is 11 residues long. CDR3 amino acids: CASRYADGYTF. In DNA form, the CDR3 reads TGTGCCAGCAGATACGCTGATGGCTACACCTTC.

This clone was observed a handful of times. The rearrangement links TRBV28 to TRBJ1-2; a weak D match, TRBD1 (5 bases). The CDR3 is 15 amino acids. The V gene's germline CDR1 is MDHEN and CDR2 SYDVKM. V lost 7 bases and J lost 0, with 15 bases in between. The CDR3 sequence: CASTTPRGSNYGYTF. In DNA, the CDR3 is TGTGCCAGCACCACACCCCGGGGGTCTAACTATGGCTACACCTTC.

The chain couples TRBV7-2 to TRBJ2-7; D uncertain. Germline V gives CDR1 SGHTA, CDR2 FQGNSA. CDR3 size: 12 residues. The V end was cut by 3 bases, the J end by 3 bases, with 6 bases between. The CDR3 sequence: CASSLDVYEQYF. Here the CDR3 DNA reads TGTGCCAGCAGCTTGGACGTCTACGAGCAGTACTTC.

This chain links TRBV28 with TRBJ2-7; 11 bases are shared with TRBD2. Trimming at V came to 4 bases and at J to 5 bases, leaving 7 bases not matched to a gene. The CDR3 runs to 15 residues. Germline V lookup: CDR1 MDHEN, CDR2 SYDVKM. The CDR3 reads CASSSHTSGSNEQYF. The CDR3 nucleotides read TGTGCCAGCAGTTCCCACACTAGCGGGAGTAACGAGCAGTACTTC.

The chain couples TRBV27 to TRBJ1-2; D perhaps matches TRBD1 (5 bases). The CDR3 length is 11 residues. Trimming cost V 5 bases and J 4 bases, with 5 bases left between them. The germline gives CDR1 MNHEY, CDR2 SMNVEV (reference sequence). CDR3 sequence reads: CASSGAYGYTF. The CDR3 DNA sequence: TGTGCCAGCAGTGGGGCCTATGGCTACACCTTC.

Turning to this clone: Other DNA sequences in this sample translate to the same CDR3. The V call is TRBV7-9, the J call TRBJ2-1; 11 positions match TRBD1. The CDR3 is 17 residues long. Germline-derived CDR1 and CDR2 are SEHNR and FQNEAQ (reference sequence). The ends lost 5 bases at V and 4 bases at J; junction bases unmatched: 10. The CDR3 DNA reads as TGTGCCAGCAGCCTTTTAGGGTGGGACAGGGGGTACAATGAGCAGTTCTTC. Translated, it gives CASSLLGWDRGYNEQFF.

The chain couples TRBV7-3 to TRBJ2-2, with a possible D match to TRBD2 (6 bases). With 2 bases removed from V and 4 bases from J, the gap between germline ends came to 11 bases. Looked up from germline, CDR1 is SGHTA and CDR2 is FQGTGA. The CDR3 sequence is 15 residues long. The DNA for the CDR3 is TGTGCCAGCAGCTTAGGCGGGGCCTTCACCGGGGAGCTGTTTTTT. Residues: CASSLGGAFTGELFF. Complete variable domain (other parts from reference TRBV7-3 and TRBJ2-2): GAGVSQTPSNKVTEKGKYVELRCDPISGHTALYWYRQSLGQGPEFLIYFQGTGAADDSGLPNDRFFAVRPEGSVSTLKIQRTERGDSAVYLCASSLGGAFTGELFFGEGSRLTVL.

The chain links TRBV7-6 to TRBJ2-3, with D perhaps matching TRBD2 (5 bases). This CDR3 has 17 amino acids. Germline V gene sequence: CDR1 SGHVS, CDR2 FNYEAQ. With 1 base removed from V and 0 bases from J, the gap between germline ends came to 14 bases. CDR3 DNA: TGTGCCAGCAGCTTAGGCGCTAGCAGCCCTAGCACAGATACGCAGTATTTT. This translates into CASSLGASSPSTDTQYF.

This chain uses TRBV12-5 with TRBJ2-7; weak D call: TRBD1 (6 bases). CDR1 and CDR2 (germline): LGHNT, FRNRAP. V lost 4 bases and J 4 bases, leaving 26 bases between the germline ends. The CDR3 totals 18 residues. Here the CDR3 reads CASGSKPLGQGIDYEQYF. The DNA of the CDR3 is TGTGCTAGTGGTTCAAAGCCCCTGGGGCAGGGGATTGATTACGAGCAGTACTTC.

In nucleotides, the CDR3 is TGTGCCAGCAGTTACCTACAGGGGTTCGTCAATGAGCAGTTCTTC. It codes for CASSYLQGFVNEQFF. The rearrangement uses TRBV6-5 and TRBJ2-1; 7 bases match TRBD1. The germline gives CDR1 MNHEY, CDR2 SVGAGI. After removal of 2 bases from V and 6 bases from J, the junction contained 7 bases not matched to a gene. The length of the CDR3 is 15 residues.

The V and J genes are TRBV19 and TRBJ2-7, with 8 bases fitting TRBD1. V dropped 3 bases and J dropped 5; count of bases not matched to a gene: 9. This CDR3 comprises 15 residues. Germline V gene data show CDR1 as LNHDA and CDR2 as SQIVND (reference sequence). CDR3 loop: CASSISQDRVHEQYF. The CDR3 bases are TGTGCCAGTAGTATTTCCCAGGACAGGGTCCACGAGCAGTACTTC.

The V call is TRBV7-9, the J call TRBJ2-5; no firm D call. The CDR3 sequence is 12 residues long. V lost 1 base to trimming and J lost 1 base, with 1 base between them. Germline CDR1 reads SEHNR; CDR2 reads FQNEAQ (reference sequence). CDR3: CASSLGQETQYF. CDR3 DNA sequence: TGTGCCAGCAGCTTAGGCCAAGAGACCCAGTACTTC.

The rearrangement links TRBV18 to TRBJ1-1; D unresolved. This CDR3 comprises 17 residues. Looked up from germline, CDR1 is KGHSH and CDR2 is LQKENI. Trimming left V 2 bases short and J 1 base short, with 17 bases between. The CDR3 DNA reads TGTGCCAGCTCACCAAACTCCGGACCCGAGGGGAACACTGAAGCTTTCTTT. Translation: CASSPNSGPEGNTEAFF.

CDR3: CASSFRGVRSPLHF. The CDR3 nucleotides are TGTGCCAGCAGTTTCAGGGGGGTAAGGTCACCCCTCCACTTT. The chain carries TRBV28 and TRBJ1-6, with 7 bases matching TRBD1. The germline V gene has CDR1 MDHEN and CDR2 SYDVKM. V shed 3 bases and J 10 bases; nucleotides not matched to a gene: 6. The CDR3 is 14 amino acids.

This sequence joins TRBV7-2 and TRBJ1-5; D may be TRBD1 (5 bases). CDR1 is SGHTA, CDR2 FQGNSA, per germline. V lost 3 bases to trimming and J lost 5 bases, with 8 bases between them. The CDR3 is 13 residues long. The CDR3 DNA reads as TGTGCCAGCAGCTTGAGACAGTATCAGCCCCAGCATTTT. This gives the protein CASSLRQYQPQHF.